In this sample, the clone carrying this TCR beta chain turned up many times. Its antigen remains unidentified. This sample was included in a study of Graves' ophthalmopathy and Graves' hyperthyroidism. Overall study findings and caveats: Most thyroid clonotypes with frequency above 0.001 were detected in blood too. The model achieved 55% to 71% sensitivity and roughly 72% specificity for ophthalmopathy progression.

TCR beta CDR3 amplification used RNA transcripts. HTBI-primed first-round RT-PCR preceded second-round multiplex PCR. Each CDR3 protein is one row after TCRdb ran MiXCR on the multiplex PCR reads. The sample has more than 1,000,000 distinct CDR3 sequences; about 36% are singletons. Certain patients were not enrolled. These were patients with other autoimmune diseases, uncontrolled infections, pregnancy or lactation. This CDR3 spans 15 amino acids. Germline V lookup: CDR1 SGHVS, CDR2 FQNEAQ. V shed 5 bases and J 5 bases; nucleotides not matched to a gene: 9. The rearrangement joins TRBV7-8 to TRBJ2-5, with TRBD2 identical over 9 bases. The clonotype comes from an adult man with Graves' hyperthyroidism. The sequencing sample was made of peripheral blood or thyroid tissue (not recorded which). CDR3 protein: CASSPVAGEVETQYF. DNA for the CDR3: TGTGCCAGCAGCCCCGTAGCGGGAGAGGTTGAGACCCAGTACTTC.